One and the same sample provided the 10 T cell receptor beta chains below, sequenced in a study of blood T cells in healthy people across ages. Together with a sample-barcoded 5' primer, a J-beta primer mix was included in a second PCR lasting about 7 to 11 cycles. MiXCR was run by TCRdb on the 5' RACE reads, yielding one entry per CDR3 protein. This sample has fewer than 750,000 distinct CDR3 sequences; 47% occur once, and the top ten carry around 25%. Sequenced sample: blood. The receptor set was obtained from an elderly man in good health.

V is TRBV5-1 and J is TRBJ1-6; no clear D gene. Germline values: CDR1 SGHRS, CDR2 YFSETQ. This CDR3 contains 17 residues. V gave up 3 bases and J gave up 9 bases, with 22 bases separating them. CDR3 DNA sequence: TGCGCCAGCAGCTCGACGAACAGCAAAGCCATATTTTCACCCCTCCACTTT. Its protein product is CASSSTNSKAIFSPLHF.

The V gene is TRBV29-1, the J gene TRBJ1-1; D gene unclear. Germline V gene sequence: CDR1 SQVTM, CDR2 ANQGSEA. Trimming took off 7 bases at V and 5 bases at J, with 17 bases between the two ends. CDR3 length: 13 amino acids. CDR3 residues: CSALDPVGTEAFF. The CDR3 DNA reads TGCAGCGCCCTGGACCCGGTGGGAACTGAAGCTTTCTTT.

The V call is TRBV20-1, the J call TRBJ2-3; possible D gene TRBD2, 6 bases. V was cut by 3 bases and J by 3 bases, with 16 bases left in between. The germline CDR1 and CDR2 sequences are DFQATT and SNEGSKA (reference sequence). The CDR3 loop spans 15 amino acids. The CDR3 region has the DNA TGCAGTGCTAGGGCACGGCGCGGGGCTACAGATACGCAGTATTTT. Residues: CSARARRGATDTQYF.

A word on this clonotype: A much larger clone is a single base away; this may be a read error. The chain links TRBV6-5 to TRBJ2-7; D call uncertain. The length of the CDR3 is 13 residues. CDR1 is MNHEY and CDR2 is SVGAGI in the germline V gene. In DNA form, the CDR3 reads TGTGCCAGCAGTGACTCTTTCGTCAATGAGCAGTACTTC. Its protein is CASSDSFVNEQYF.

CDR3 protein: CASSYMGGHNEQYF. For the CDR3, the DNA is TGTGCCAGCAGTTATATGGGGGGGCACAATGAGCAGTACTTC. The rearrangement links TRBV6-2 or TRBV6-3 to TRBJ2-7; possibly TRBD2 for D (7 bases). The CDR3 has 14 residues. Trimming cost V 3 bases and J 7 bases, with 16 bases left between them. Germline CDR1 and CDR2: MNHEY and SVGEGT.

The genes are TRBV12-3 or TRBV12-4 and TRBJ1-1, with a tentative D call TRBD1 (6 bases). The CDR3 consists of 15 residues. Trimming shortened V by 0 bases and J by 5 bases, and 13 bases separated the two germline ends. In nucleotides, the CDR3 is TGTGCCAGCAGTTTAGCGGAGGGGGGTGGGACTGAAGCTTTCTTT. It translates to CASSLAEGGGTEAFF.

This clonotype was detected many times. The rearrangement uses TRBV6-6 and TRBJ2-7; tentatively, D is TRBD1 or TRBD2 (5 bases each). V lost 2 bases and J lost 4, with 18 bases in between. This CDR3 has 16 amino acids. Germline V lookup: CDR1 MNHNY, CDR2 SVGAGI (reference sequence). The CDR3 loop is CASSYGASGGRYEQYF. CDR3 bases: TGTGCCAGCAGTTACGGGGCCTCAGGCGGGCGATACGAGCAGTACTTC.

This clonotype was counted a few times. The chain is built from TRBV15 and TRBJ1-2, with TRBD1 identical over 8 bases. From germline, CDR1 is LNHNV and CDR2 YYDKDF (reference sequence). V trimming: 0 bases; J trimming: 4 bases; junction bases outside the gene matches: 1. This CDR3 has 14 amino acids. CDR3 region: CATSRETGGYGYTF. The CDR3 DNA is TGTGCCACCAGCAGAGAAACAGGGGGCTATGGCTACACCTTC. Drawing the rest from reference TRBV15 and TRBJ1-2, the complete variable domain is DAMVIQNPRYQVTQFGKPVTLSCSQTLNHNVMYWYQQKSSQAPKLLFHYYDKDFNNEADTPDNFQSRRPNTSFCFLDIRSPGLGDTAMYLCATSRETGGYGYTFGSGTRLTVV.

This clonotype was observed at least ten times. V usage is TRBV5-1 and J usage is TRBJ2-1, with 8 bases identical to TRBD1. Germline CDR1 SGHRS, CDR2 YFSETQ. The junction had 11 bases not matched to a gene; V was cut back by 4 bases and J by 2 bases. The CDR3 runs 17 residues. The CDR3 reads CASSTGTGIITYNEQFF. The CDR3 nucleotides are TGCGCCAGCAGCACCGGGACAGGAATCATCACCTACAATGAGCAGTTCTTC.

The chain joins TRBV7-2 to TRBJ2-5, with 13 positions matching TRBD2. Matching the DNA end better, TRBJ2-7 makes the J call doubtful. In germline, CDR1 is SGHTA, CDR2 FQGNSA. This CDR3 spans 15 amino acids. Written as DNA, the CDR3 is TGTGCCAGCAGCTTAGTTGGGACTAGCGGGAACGAGCAGTACTTC. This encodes CASSLVGTSGNEQYF.